This TCR beta chain is from a study of blood T cell repertoires in COVID-19. Assay used: immunoSEQ multiplex PCR; TCRdb lists only in-frame clones, some missing. The sample consists of 290,000 or so clones, approximately 92% of them appearing once. The CDR3 covers 13 residues. Trimming cost V 1 base and J 6 bases; bases outside gene matches: 2. CDR1 SQVTM and CDR2 ANQGSEA come from the germline V gene. The sequencing input was PBMCs or T cells enriched from blood (not recorded which). The chain is built from TRBV29-1 and TRBJ1-4; 7 nucleotides agree with TRBD1. The source of this sequence is a woman in her thirties who had recovered from COVID-19. This CDR3 reads CSVEVTGDEKLFF. CDR3 nucleotides: TGCAGCGTTGAAGTTACAGGGGATGAAAAACTGTTTTTT.